This T cell receptor (beta chain) was sequenced in a study of T cell clonality in common variable immunodeficiency. Study-wide results and limits: Fewer TCRbeta clones were shared among CVID subjects than controls. Reportedly, TCR beta sequences from common variable immunodeficiency showed fewer deletions and N-nucleotide insertions. CVID subjects showed higher TCRbeta clonality than healthy controls.

Remarks on this clone: Its antigen is still unknown. Read data end 3 residues before the CDR3 end; the end is taken from the germline J gene.

The CDR3 is 12 residues long. Looked up from germline, CDR1 is KGHSH and CDR2 is LQKENI. Using immunoSEQ multiplex PCR, the repertoire was profiled, and TCRdb retains in-frame clones only, with some absent. The sample holds about 23,000 clones, and no clone turns up only once. The rearrangement joins TRBV18 to TRBJ1-1; D call uncertain. Sequencing was performed on peripheral blood mononuclear cells. The source is a human donor with common variable immunodeficiency. Here the CDR3 reads CASSPSGLEAFF. CDR3 DNA, as far as it was read: TGTGCCAGCTCACCCTCCGGACTCGAA.